These 30 T cell receptor beta chains originate from one sample sequenced in a study of CXCR3-negative and CXCR3-positive naive CD8 T cells. For these receptors, no antigen is known. Study outcomes and limitations: The study found more hydrophobic TRB CDR3s in CXCR3-positive naive cells than in CXCR3-negative naive cells.

The authors prepared UMI-labeled TRB cDNA libraries by 5' RACE. Reanalyzing the 5' RACE reads, TCRdb keeps one entry per CDR3 protein, without DNA. The sample holds approximately 48,000 distinct CDR3 sequences. Sequences were obtained from naive CXCR3+ CD8+ T cells from blood. Subset here: CD45RO-CCR7+CD27+CD95- naive CD8+ T cells expressing CXCR3 (TNR3+). These TCRs come from a human donor in good health. Some clones in this sample may be carry-over from other donors' samples.

The chain joins TRBV12-5 to TRBJ2-1; TCRdb proposes TRBD1, but this gene call is untestable without DNA. Germline loops: CDR1 LGHNT, CDR2 FRNRAP. This CDR3 comprises 13 residues. The CDR3 here is CASGSTGMGEQFF.

This chain links TRBV7-6 with TRBJ2-7; TCRdb's D gene call, TRBD1, goes unchecked for lack of DNA. Germline values: CDR1 SGHVS, CDR2 FNYEAQ. There are 13 residues in the CDR3. CDR3 region: CASSPPTRYEQYF.

J is TRBJ2-5 and V is TRBV7-2; TCRdb returns TRBD1, unconfirmable since there is no DNA. CDR3 size: 13 residues. Looked up from germline, CDR1 is SGHTA and CDR2 is FQGNSA. CDR3 sequence reads: CASGTGAQETQYF.

This sequence joins TRBV27 and TRBJ2-1; TCRdb's D call, TRBD1, is unchecked because there is no DNA. CDR3 length equals 12 residues. Germline CDR1 reads MNHEY; CDR2 reads SMNVEV (reference sequence). The CDR3 here is CASSRTSGEQFF.

V gene TRBV20-1 combines with J gene TRBJ2-7. The CDR3 totals 13 residues. CDR1 and CDR2 (germline): DFQATT, SNEGSKA (reference sequence). The chain's CDR3 is CSARGWADYEQYF.

The chain is built from TRBV5-1 and TRBJ2-1; TCRdb indicates TRBD2, and absent DNA this call remains unverified. Germline-derived CDR1 and CDR2 are SGHRS and YFSETQ. The CDR3 length is 17 residues. CDR3: CASSSTSGAHHYNEQFF.

The J gene is TRBJ2-3, the V gene TRBV28; TCRdb indicates TRBD2, and absent DNA this call remains unverified. The CDR3 spans 15 residues. In germline, CDR1 is MDHEN, CDR2 SYDVKM. Here the CDR3 reads CASQPGGGLAGSQYF.

This sequence joins TRBV7-2 and TRBJ2-1; TCRdb lists TRBD2, though no DNA is available to test this call. The CDR3 is 19 amino acids. Germline CDR1 is SGHTA and CDR2 is FQGNSA. CDR3 residues: CASSPRGGHGAFSYNEQFF.

The V call is TRBV20-1, the J call TRBJ2-1; the TCRdb call, TRBD1, lacks DNA for checking. From germline, CDR1 is DFQATT and CDR2 SNEGSKA (reference sequence). The CDR3 loop spans 14 amino acids. CDR3 in amino acids: CSARGGGKNNEQFF.

The V gene is TRBV29-1, the J gene TRBJ2-1. The CDR3 is made up of 13 amino acids. Germline CDR1 SQVTM, CDR2 ANQGSEA. Here the CDR3 reads CSVGGVSFNEQFF.

The chain combines TRBV28 with TRBJ2-7. CDR3 length: 12 amino acids. CDR1 is MDHEN and CDR2 is SYDVKM in the germline V gene. This chain's CDR3 is CASSFKNYEQYF.

J is TRBJ1-1 and V is TRBV10-3; TCRdb proposes TRBD1, but this gene call is untestable without DNA. This CDR3 contains 16 residues. Germline assignment: CDR1 ENHRY and CDR2 SYGVKD. CDR3 sequence reads: CAISPRDRGRSTEAFF.

The chain employs TRBV7-6 and TRBJ2-7; TCRdb indicates TRBD1, and absent DNA this call remains unverified. The CDR3 totals 15 residues. Germline-derived CDR1 and CDR2 are SGHVS and FNYEAQ. CDR3 protein: CASSLGSGGGYEQYF.

The chain has TRBV19 and TRBJ1-1. The CDR3 covers 15 residues. Germline loops: CDR1 LNHDA, CDR2 SQIVND (reference sequence). This chain's CDR3 is CASSIRGPPNTEAFF. Full variable domain (outside the CDR3, taken from reference TRBV19 and TRBJ1-1): DGGITQSPKYLFRKEGQNVTLSCEQNLNHDAMYWYRQDPGQGLRLIYYSQIVNDFQKGDIAEGYSVSREKKESFPLTVTSAQKNPTAFYLCASSIRGPPNTEAFFGQGTRLTVV.

According to its frequency, this clonotype is medium-sized. This sequence joins TRBV29-1 and TRBJ2-7; TCRdb designates TRBD1, a call that cannot be tested without DNA. Germline V gene data show CDR1 as SQVTM and CDR2 as ANQGSEA. CDR3 length: 14 residues. The CDR3 spells CSVKYDGQAYEQYF.

The chain joins TRBV14 to TRBJ1-1; TCRdb's D call of TRBD1 is untestable without DNA. The CDR3 loop spans 16 amino acids. The germline CDR1 and CDR2 sequences are SGHDN and FVKESK. CDR3 in amino acids: CASSHFPGGYGTEAFF.

This rearrangement joins TRBV20-1 to TRBJ2-2; checking the TCRdb D call of TRBD1 is not possible without DNA. Germline V CDR1 and CDR2: DFQATT, SNEGSKA (reference sequence). This CDR3 is built from 15 residues. The CDR3 is CSAVPGQKNTGELFF.

V is TRBV7-8 and J is TRBJ1-1; absent DNA, TCRdb's TRBD1 call cannot be checked. The CDR3 extends over 15 amino acids. From germline, CDR1 is SGHVS and CDR2 FQNEAQ. CDR3 region: CASSLARTRNTEAFF.

The chain carries TRBV24-1 and TRBJ2-3. Germline CDR1 reads KGHDR; CDR2 reads SFDVKD. The CDR3 runs to 11 residues. This CDR3 is CATLWEDTQYF.

The chain has TRBV12-3 or TRBV12-4 and TRBJ2-3; TCRdb returns TRBD1, unconfirmable since there is no DNA. CDR3 length: 18 residues. CDR3: CASSSPGGGTGSTDTRYF.

The chain employs TRBV20-1 and TRBJ2-1; the TCRdb D gene call, TRBD1, has no DNA to confirm it. Germline lookup yields CDR1 DFQATT and CDR2 SNEGSKA (reference sequence). CDR3 size: 11 residues. CDR3 in amino acids: CSWTGGYEQFF.

V and J are TRBV4-3 and TRBJ1-4; TCRdb designates TRBD1, a call that cannot be tested without DNA. CDR1 and CDR2 (germline): LGHNA, YSLEER. This CDR3 comprises 18 residues. The CDR3 loop reads CASSQEPPIVTVWEKLFF.

This chain uses TRBV6-6 with TRBJ2-1; TCRdb gives TRBD2 as the D gene, but with no DNA this cannot be confirmed. Per the germline V gene, CDR1 is MNHNY and CDR2 is SVGAGI (reference sequence). The CDR3 has 16 amino acids. CDR3 residues: CASSPQAGGLHNEQFF.

This sequence joins TRBV7-3 and TRBJ2-7; TCRdb names TRBD1, which stays unverified in the absence of DNA. The CDR3 has 15 residues. Germline values: CDR1 SGHTA, CDR2 FQGTGA. The CDR3 here is CASSVAGTLDHEQYF.

This chain links TRBV19 with TRBJ2-1. There are 13 residues in the CDR3. Germline-derived CDR1 and CDR2 are LNHDA and SQIVND (reference sequence). This chain's CDR3 is CASSILLYNEQFF.

V and J are TRBV29-1 and TRBJ2-3. Germline assignment: CDR1 SQVTM and CDR2 ANQGSEA. This CDR3 has 13 residues. The CDR3 region is CSVEEEGTDTPYF.

V gene TRBV7-9 combines with J gene TRBJ1-2; the D call of TRBD1 rests on TCRdb alone, since no DNA is present to check it. Germline V gene sequence: CDR1 SEHNR, CDR2 FQNEAQ (reference sequence). This CDR3 is built from 17 residues. This CDR3 is CASSAAGVSIQIDGYTF.

The J gene is TRBJ2-1, the V gene TRBV14; TCRdb outputs TRBD2, but without DNA this stays unchecked. The CDR3 is 13 residues long. Germline V lookup: CDR1 SGHDN, CDR2 FVKESK. This chain's CDR3 is CASRGLPYNEQFF.

The rearrangement joins TRBV7-3 to TRBJ2-3; TCRdb lists TRBD2, though no DNA is available to test this call. CDR3 length: 14 residues. Germline assignment: CDR1 SGHTA and CDR2 FQGTGA. The CDR3 reads CASSSLDAPDTQYF.

The gene calls are TRBV7-3 and TRBJ2-7. The germline V gene has CDR1 SGHTA and CDR2 FQGTGA. The CDR3 contains 13 residues. The CDR3 is CASSSTITNEQYF.